The 23 T cell receptor beta chains given below trace back to one sample, sequenced in a study of T cells after yellow fever vaccination. MiXCR, applied by TCRdb to the 5' RACE reads, yields one record per CDR3 protein. This sample has 250,000 to 350,000 distinct CDR3 sequences, with 8.7% found just once. Sequences were derived from CD4+ T cells sorted from PBMCs, sampled 5 days after the yellow fever booster vaccination. The origin of the receptors is a man in his late teens or twenties who received the YFV17D yellow fever vaccine.

A few counts support this clonotype. CDR3 in DNA: TGTGCCAGCAGCCGAGCCCCCTACGAGCAGTACTTC. This gives the protein CASSRAPYEQYF. V is TRBV3-1 and J is TRBJ2-7, with D hard to call. In germline, CDR1 is LGHDT, CDR2 YNNKEL (reference sequence). This CDR3 is built from 12 residues. V was shortened by 4 bases and J by 2 bases, with 6 bases between the two germline ends.

The chain couples TRBV3-1 to TRBJ1-5; maybe TRBD1 (5 bases). Germline lookup yields CDR1 LGHDT and CDR2 YNNKEL (reference sequence). The CDR3 is made up of 15 amino acids. Trimming removed 4 bases at V and 5 bases at J, with 15 bases between. Here the CDR3 reads CASSRGTAGDQPQHF. Here the CDR3 DNA reads TGTGCCAGCAGCCGTGGGACGGCGGGCGATCAGCCCCAGCATTTT.

The chain is built from TRBV2 and TRBJ1-1; no firm D call. The CDR3 contains 14 residues. Looked up from germline, CDR1 is SNHLY and CDR2 is FYNNEI. V gave up 1 base and J gave up 7 bases, with 13 bases separating them. The CDR3 loop is CASSEEQYGGEAFF. CDR3 coding DNA: TGTGCCAGCAGTGAAGAACAATACGGCGGTGAAGCTTTCTTT.

The CDR3 bases are TGTGCCAGCAGTCGGACTGTCAGTGGTAGCTCCTATAATTCACCCCTCCACTTT. Encoded protein: CASSRTVSGSSYNSPLHF. The chain links TRBV6-6 to TRBJ1-6, with D unclear. Between the trimmed V and J ends, which lost 5 bases and 0 bases, there was a span of 17 bases. In germline, CDR1 is MNHNY, CDR2 SVGAGI (reference sequence). There are 18 residues in the CDR3.

Only a few counts were recorded for this clonotype. J is TRBJ2-2 and V is TRBV20-1, with TRBD2 matching 13 bases. CDR1 and CDR2 (germline): DFQATT, SNEGSKA (reference sequence). The CDR3 is 15 residues long. The junction had 6 bases not matched to a gene; V was cut back by 6 bases and J by 5 bases. This CDR3 is CSAILAGGRTGELFF. Here the CDR3 DNA reads TGCAGTGCCATACTAGCGGGGGGGCGTACCGGGGAGCTGTTTTTT.

The sample holds many counts of this clonotype. The CDR3 DNA is TGCAGTGCTAGAGATTTGCGACTAGCGGAAGAGACCCAGTACTTC. Amino acids: CSARDLRLAEETQYF. The chain couples TRBV20-1 to TRBJ2-5, with 9 positions matching TRBD2. With V trimmed by 0 bases and J by 3 bases, 5 bases remained unmatched. The CDR3 runs to 15 residues. CDR1 and CDR2 (germline): DFQATT, SNEGSKA (reference sequence).

This clonotype occurred a few times. The chain is built from TRBV5-6 and TRBJ2-2; 8 positions match TRBD1. Germline lookup yields CDR1 SGHDT and CDR2 YYEEEE. The CDR3 spans 16 residues. Germline trimming cut 0 bases from V and 6 bases from J; bases unmatched to any gene: 7. The CDR3 loop reads CASSLGTGRSAGELFF. In DNA form, the CDR3 reads TGTGCCAGCAGCTTGGGGACAGGGAGGAGCGCCGGGGAGCTGTTTTTT.

This clonotype has ten or more counts. V gene TRBV18 combines with J gene TRBJ1-2; 7 bases fit TRBD1. Trimming removed 3 bases from V and 8 bases from J; junction bases left unmatched: 12. The CDR3 sequence is 15 residues long. The V gene's germline CDR1 is KGHSH and CDR2 LQKENI. The CDR3 protein is CASSPSNEGARGYTF. The CDR3 DNA follows: TGTGCCAGCTCACCTTCAAACGAGGGGGCGCGAGGCTACACCTTC.

In DNA, the CDR3 is TGTGCCACCAGCGTAGACGAGCAGTACGTC. This sequence encodes CATSVDEQYV. This rearrangement joins TRBV15 to TRBJ2-7; D not resolved. This CDR3 has 10 amino acids. Germline CDR1 LNHNV, CDR2 YYDKDF (reference sequence). Trimming removed 5 bases at V and 5 bases at J, with 4 bases between.

The chain is built from TRBV5-4 and TRBJ1-2, with 7 bases fitting TRBD1. Germline assignment: CDR1 SGHNT and CDR2 YYREEE (reference sequence). Losses at the gene ends were 0 bases for V and 6 bases for J; bases not matched to a gene: 8. The CDR3 is made up of 15 amino acids. CDR3 in amino acids: CASSLVAKTGNGYTF. The CDR3 DNA is TGTGCCAGCAGCTTGGTCGCAAAGACAGGGAATGGCTACACCTTC.

The chain couples TRBV20-1 to TRBJ1-1; maybe TRBD1 (5 bases). In germline, CDR1 is DFQATT, CDR2 SNEGSKA (reference sequence). The V end lost 7 bases, the J end lost 4 bases, and 16 bases lay between the germline ends. This CDR3 is 13 amino acids long. The CDR3 sequence is CSVIGGVATEAFF. Here the CDR3 DNA reads TGCAGTGTTATCGGGGGGGTTGCCACTGAAGCTTTCTTT.

CDR3 amino acids: CASSQGMQGLRHGYTF. The CDR3 DNA follows: TGCGCCAGCAGCCAGGGTATGCAGGGTCTGCGGCATGGCTACACCTTC. This chain links TRBV4-3 with TRBJ1-2; a weak D match, TRBD1 (5 bases). Germline CDR1 reads LGHNA; CDR2 reads YSLEER. The CDR3 has 16 residues. Trimming pared 3 bases from V and 6 bases from J, leaving 20 bases between.

This clonotype was counted only a few times. The chain carries TRBV19 and TRBJ1-2; 8 bases map to TRBD1. With 7 bases clipped from V and 7 bases from J, the junction kept 11 bases outside the gene matches. The CDR3 totals 14 residues. Germline V gives CDR1 LNHDA, CDR2 SQIVND (reference sequence). The CDR3 nucleotides read TGTGCCAGTATTTCCGACAGGGGCCTGGGTGGCTACACCTTC. It yields the protein CASISDRGLGGYTF.

This clonotype was seen only a few times. Sequence at one end of the junction differs from germline and may be a read error. J is TRBJ2-4 and V is TRBV6-6; D is unclear. The germline V gene encodes CDR1 MNHNY and CDR2 SVGAGI (reference sequence). The CDR3 runs to 16 residues. CDR3 sequence reads: CATSSPIFQAKNIQYF. CDR3 nucleotides: TGTGCCACCAGTTCGCCTATATTTCAAGCCAAAAACATTCAGTACTTC.

The J gene is TRBJ1-2, the V gene TRBV6-2 or TRBV6-3, with D perhaps matching TRBD1 (5 bases). The CDR3 has 14 residues. V lost 2 bases, J lost 2 bases, and 9 bases lay in between. Germline V gene sequence: CDR1 MNHEY, CDR2 SVGEGT. The CDR3 sequence: CASSYRGRNYGYTF. CDR3 coding DNA: TGTGCCAGCAGTTACCGGGGCAGGAACTATGGCTACACCTTC.

The V call is TRBV11-2, the J call TRBJ1-6; TRBD1 is a possible D gene (6 bases). Germline CDR1 SGHAT, CDR2 FQNNGV. Trimming removed 5 bases at V and 9 bases at J, with 20 bases between. The CDR3 totals 16 residues. The CDR3 DNA sequence: TGTGCCAGCAGCATAAGGGGGGGCCTTGGAGGTTCACCCCTCCACTTT. Its translation is CASSIRGGLGGSPLHF.

There are many counts of this clonotype. This rearrangement joins TRBV29-1 to TRBJ2-5, with unresolved D. The CDR3 covers 11 residues. V gave up 4 bases and J gave up 3 bases, with 6 bases separating them. Germline CDR1 is SQVTM and CDR2 is ANQGSEA. The DNA for the CDR3 is TGCAGCGTTGTGGGTGAAGAGACCCAGTACTTC. It yields the protein CSVVGEETQYF.

This chain joins TRBV5-1 and TRBJ2-3; the D is unclear. The germline CDR1 and CDR2 sequences are SGHRS and YFSETQ. There are 14 residues in the CDR3. Trimming stripped 1 base from V and 0 bases from J, with 6 bases between. In nucleotides, the CDR3 is TGCGCCAGCAGCTTGTCAGATAGCACAGATACGCAGTATTTT. It yields the protein CASSLSDSTDTQYF.

The gene calls are TRBV6-1 and TRBJ2-3; no firm D call. Deletions cut 2 bases from V and 6 bases from J, with 9 bases between. CDR3 length equals 13 residues. Germline V gives CDR1 MNHNS, CDR2 SASEGT. CDR3 DNA: TGTGCCAGCAGTGAACAGGCCGGGGATACGCAGTATTTT. Translating it yields CASSEQAGDTQYF.

The sample holds a few counts of this clonotype. V usage is TRBV7-9 and J usage is TRBJ2-5; maybe TRBD2 (6 bases). Trimming removed 7 bases at V and 0 bases at J, with 21 bases between. The length of the CDR3 is 17 residues. Per germline, CDR1 SEHNR and CDR2 FQNEAQ (reference sequence). CDR3 sequence: CASTPTSGRENQETQYF. CDR3 sequence (DNA): TGTGCCAGCACTCCAACGTCGGGTCGGGAGAACCAAGAGACCCAGTACTTC.

The V and J genes are TRBV5-1 and TRBJ2-2; D may be TRBD1 or TRBD2 (5 bases each). V was cut by 0 bases and J by 6 bases, with 12 bases left in between. The CDR3 is 15 amino acids. The germline gives CDR1 SGHRS, CDR2 YFSETQ. The DNA of the CDR3 is TGCGCCAGCAGCTTGGGATCGGGGCCGGCCGGGGAGCTGTTTTTT. Residues: CASSLGSGPAGELFF.

The chain links TRBV5-4 to TRBJ2-5; possible D gene TRBD1, 5 bases. The V and J ends lost 0 bases and 3 bases respectively, with 9 bases between them. Germline-derived CDR1 and CDR2 are SGHNT and YYREEE (reference sequence). This CDR3 is 14 amino acids long. The CDR3 is CASSLEDRKETQYF. The DNA for the CDR3 is TGTGCCAGCAGCTTGGAAGACAGAAAAGAGACCCAGTACTTC.

This clonotype has a handful of counts. The rearrangement joins TRBV5-1 to TRBJ2-3, with 8 bases identical to TRBD2. The trim removed 4 bases at V and 7 bases at J, leaving 8 bases unmatched. CDR3 length equals 14 residues. In germline, CDR1 is SGHRS, CDR2 YFSETQ. DNA of the CDR3: TGCGCCAGCAGCCCCCCCAGCGGGGGACATACGCAGTATTTT. Its protein product is CASSPPSGGHTQYF.